The clone carrying this TCR beta chain was observed at least ten times. Its antigen is not known. To make TCR beta libraries, researchers used iRepertoire HTBI primers and Arm-PCR of CDR3 regions. Each CDR3 protein gets one entry after TCRdb re-called the multiplex PCR reads with MiXCR. The sample holds 200,000 to 250,000 distinct CDR3 sequences, approximately 20% seen once. This record belongs to a study of regulatory T cells in long-lasting Graves disease. Whole-study results and caveats: Thyroid tissue was not studied; only peripheral blood was.

Indicated time point: newly diagnosed GD, antithyroid drugs for less than 3 months. PBMC RNA served as the TCR library source. Criteria from the American Thyroid Association guidelines were applied to diagnose Graves' disease. The TCR was taken from a female donor with Graves disease. Sequences were derived from peripheral blood mononuclear cells (PBMCs), sampled at new diagnosis, from a patient treated with antithyroid drugs.

CDR3 protein: CASSPPGRHEQYF. The CDR3 coding sequence is TGTGCCAGCAGTCCACCGGGACGCCACGAGCAGTACTTC. This chain joins TRBV12-3 or TRBV12-4 and TRBJ2-7; D possibly uses TRBD1 or TRBD2 (5 bases each). The ends were cut back, 5 bases at V and 5 bases at J, with 13 bases in the middle. The CDR3 is 13 amino acids.